Below are 2 T cell receptor beta chains sequenced from a single sample in a study of cytomegalovirus exposure and HLA in healthy donors (dated by TCRdb to 2017 to 2019). The method behind the library was the immunoSEQ multiplex PCR assay. TCRdb retrieved this table from immuneACCESS and kept in-frame rearrangements only. Not all clones are present; in checked studies, unresolved V genes account for under half, and no reason is known for the remainder. The sample table contains roughly 98,000 clones; only one count was recorded for roughly nine tenths of them. The ten largest clones add up to around 6% of the sample. The sequencing sample was made of PBMCs. Receptors were obtained from a man between 18 and 35 years old in good health and CMV-seropositive.

The gene calls are TRBV10-3 and TRBJ1-1; tentative D call: TRBD1 (6 bases). Germline V gene data show CDR1 as ENHRY and CDR2 as SYGVKD. V was cut by 2 bases and J by 7 bases, with 11 bases left in between. CDR3 length equals 13 residues. CDR3 bases: TGTGCCATCAGTGAGAAACAGGGATTTGAAGCTTTCTTT. Protein: CAISEKQGFEAFF.

This clone was seen once. This chain uses TRBV6-4 with TRBJ2-1, with 9 bases matching TRBD2. V shed 2 bases and J 9 bases; nucleotides not matched to a gene: 14. The CDR3 contains 17 residues. Germline loops: CDR1 MRHNA, CDR2 SNTAGT. The CDR3 sequence is CASSDTPSSGEVIEQFF. The CDR3 nucleotides are TGTGCCAGCAGTGACACGCCATCTAGCGGGGAGGTAATTGAGCAGTTCTTC.